Included here is one T cell receptor beta chain sequence, with context. In the original workflow: Amplification of reference gene primers provided the estimated nucleated cell counts. Using immunoSEQ multiplex PCR, the repertoire was profiled, and TCRdb retains in-frame clones only, with some absent. V, J and clone size were drawn from that table, and D and trimming were deduced from the DNA. The data show 180,000 or so clones, approximately 86% seen once. Germline lookup yields CDR1 MGHDK and CDR2 SYGVNS. The CDR3 loop spans 14 amino acids. The V end was cut by 4 bases, the J end by 3 bases, with 9 bases between. The source of the sample is a study of blood T cell repertoires in COVID-19. Across the whole study: Collection of acute and convalescent COVID-19 samples took place in the United States, Italy and Spain. Sources were T cells, B-cell-depleted T cells, or PBMCs; the material itself was cDNA or gDNA.

The sequence was obtained from a woman aged 80 or over with acute or convalescent COVID-19. The gene calls are TRBV25-1 and TRBJ2-2; D possibly corresponds to TRBD2 (5 bases). Material for sequencing was peripheral blood. For the CDR3, the DNA is TGTGCCAGCAGTGGTGGGAGATACACCGGGGAGCTGTTTTTT. This gives the protein CASSGGRYTGELFF.